The TCR beta chain described here comes from a study of shared clonotypes between healthy human individuals. Study outcomes and limitations: Genetic and exposure-history diversity was limited by the few donors.

This clone was found a few times. Its antigen is unknown. Amplification in unsorted PBMC replicate PCRs started from around 0.3 ug DNA, which equals about 33,000 T cell genomes. Unsorted PBMC DNA sequencing spanned ten immunoSEQ deep assay plates. Sequencing used immunoSEQ multiplex PCR; TCRdb keeps in-frame clones, though not all of them. The sample contains about 510,000 clones, 79% of which appear only once. The sample comprised PBMCs. The clonotype was recovered from a woman in her forties in good health. Some clones in this sample may be carry-over from other donors' samples.

The CDR3: CASSSLAGGSYEQYF. DNA for the CDR3: TGTGCCAGCAGCAGTCTAGCGGGAGGTTCCTACGAGCAGTACTTC. The chain uses TRBV6-5 and TRBJ2-7; 11 positions match TRBD2. The CDR3 spans 15 residues. V shed 6 bases and J 1 base; nucleotides not matched to a gene: 5. The germline CDR1 and CDR2 sequences are MNHEY and SVGAGI.